One sample yielded the 6 T cell receptor beta chains listed below, sequenced in a study of blood T cell repertoires in COVID-19. Sequencing was performed with immunoSEQ multiplex PCR; in TCRdb, only in-frame clones are kept and a portion is missing. The data show around 130,000 clones, 84% seen once. Input material: peripheral blood. The receptor source for this set is a human donor in a cohort sampled during active COVID-19.

This chain joins TRBV3-1 (or the pseudogene TRBV3-2) and TRBJ2-7; 7 positions match TRBD2. Per the germline V gene, CDR1 is LGHDT and CDR2 is YNNKEL (reference sequence). This CDR3 comprises 15 residues. The V gene end was trimmed by 4 bases and the J gene end by 2 bases; junction bases not matched to a gene: 8. The CDR3 bases are TGTGCCAGCAGCCGTGCCAGCGGGGCACCCTACGAGCAGTACTTC. Its protein product is CASSRASGAPYEQYF.

CDR3 sequence (DNA): TGTGCCAGCAGTTACTTGGCGGGGGAGCAGTTCTTC. Translation gives CASSYLAGEQFF. The chain employs TRBV6-5 and TRBJ2-1, with a tentative D call TRBD2 (6 bases). The V end lost 1 base, the J end lost 10 bases, and 8 bases lay between the germline ends. The CDR3 is 12 residues long. Germline assignment: CDR1 MNHEY and CDR2 SVGAGI.

The chain combines TRBV30 with TRBJ2-7; TRBD2 might be the D (6 bases). Trimming removed 3 bases at V and 0 bases at J, with 12 bases between. CDR1 and CDR2 from the germline V gene are GTSNPN and SVGIG (reference sequence). This CDR3 has 14 residues. CDR3: CAWRVGGASYEQYF. The CDR3 nucleotides read TGTGCCTGGAGGGTCGGGGGTGCCTCCTACGAGCAGTACTTC. Together with reference TRBV30 and TRBJ2-7, the CDR3 gives the full variable domain: SQTIHQWPATLVQPVGSPLSLECTVEGTSNPNLYWYRQAAGRGLQLLFYSVGIGQISSEVPQNLSASRPQDRQFILSSKKLLLSDSGFYLCAWRVGGASYEQYFGPGTRLTVT.

This chain joins TRBV7-9 and TRBJ2-3; no definite D call. Germline CDR1 reads SEHNR; CDR2 reads FQNEAQ (reference sequence). The ends were cut back, 1 base at V and 0 bases at J, with 11 bases in the middle. This CDR3 has 16 residues. The CDR3 coding sequence is TGTGCCAGCAGCTTAGGGGCAGTGCCTAGCACAGATACGCAGTATTTT. It translates to CASSLGAVPSTDTQYF.

CDR3 sequence reads: CASSEGGGTRNTIYF. The CDR3 bases are TGTGCCAGCAGTGAAGGAGGGGGCACCCGAAACACCATATATTTT. The V call is TRBV6-1, the J call TRBJ1-3; TRBD1 agrees at 7 bases. The CDR3 covers 15 residues. Germline values: CDR1 MNHNS, CDR2 SASEGT. With 1 base clipped from V and 5 bases from J, the junction kept 5 bases outside the gene matches.

The chain combines TRBV27 with TRBJ2-7; 8 bases match TRBD1. The V gene's germline CDR1 is MNHEY and CDR2 SMNVEV (reference sequence). The CDR3 is 15 amino acids. V lost 3 bases and J lost 6; bases outside the gene matches: 10. The CDR3 is CASSLLAGGFSEQYF. The CDR3 DNA reads TGTGCCAGCAGTTTGCTGGCAGGGGGCTTCTCCGAGCAGTACTTC.